The entry below gives a single T cell receptor (beta chain) sequence along with its context. Its antigen is unidentified. This record belongs to a study of T cells in Graves' hyperthyroidism and ophthalmopathy. The study, taken as a whole, reports: Among thyroid clonotypes expanded above 0.001, most also appeared in blood. Ophthalmopathy got predicted by the model a median about six months before its onset.

V lost 1 base, J lost 0 bases, and 16 bases lay in between. This CDR3 has 18 amino acids. Germline CDR1 and CDR2: SGHTA and FQGNSA. Amplified TCR beta CDR3 regions derived from RNA transcripts. Initially, a first-round RT-PCR of the TCR CDR3 employed the HTBI primer set. TCRdb used MiXCR to reprocess the multiplex PCR reads, holding one entry per CDR3 protein. The sample lists approximately 530,000 distinct CDR3 sequences, just under 20% occurring once. Each 10 ml fresh peripheral blood draw supplied the PBMCs. The sequenced sample consisted of blood. This chain joins TRBV7-2 and TRBJ2-4, with a possible D match to TRBD1 (5 bases). The receptor comes from a man aged 40-55 years with Graves' ophthalmopathy. Here the CDR3 DNA reads TGTGCCAGCAGCTTAGAAGGGGCGCCTATCGCAGCCAAAAACATTCAGTACTTC. It is translated as CASSLEGAPIAAKNIQYF.